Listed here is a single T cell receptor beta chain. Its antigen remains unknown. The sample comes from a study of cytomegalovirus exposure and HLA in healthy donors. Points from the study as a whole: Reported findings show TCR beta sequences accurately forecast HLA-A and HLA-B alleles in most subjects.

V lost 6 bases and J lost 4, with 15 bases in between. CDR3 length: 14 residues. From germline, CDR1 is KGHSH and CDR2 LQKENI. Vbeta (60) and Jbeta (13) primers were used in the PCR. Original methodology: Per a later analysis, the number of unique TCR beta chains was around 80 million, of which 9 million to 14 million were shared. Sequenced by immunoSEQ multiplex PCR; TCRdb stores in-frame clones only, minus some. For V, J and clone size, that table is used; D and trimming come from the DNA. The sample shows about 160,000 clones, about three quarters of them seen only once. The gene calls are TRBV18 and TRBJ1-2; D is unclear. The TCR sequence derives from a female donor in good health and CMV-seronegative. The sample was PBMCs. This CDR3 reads CASSPGGESYGYTF. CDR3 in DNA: TGTGCCAGCTCCCCAGGCGGGGAGAGCTATGGCTACACCTTC. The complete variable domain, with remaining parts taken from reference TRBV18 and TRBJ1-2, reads NAGVMQNPRHLVRRRGQEARLRCSPMKGHSHVYWYRQLPEEGLKFMVYLQKENIIDESGMPKERFSAEFPKEGPSILRIQQVVRGDSAAYFCASSPGGESYGYTFGSGTRLTVV.